The next 9 T cell receptor beta chains were all read from a single sample in a study of cytomegalovirus exposure and HLA in healthy donors. PCR used 60 Vbeta primers and 13 Jbeta primers. Profiling relied on immunoSEQ multiplex PCR, and the TCRdb table lists in-frame clones only, not all of them. The data show over 150,000 clones, approximately 80% seen once. The sample taken for sequencing was PBMCs. Receptors originate from a man aged 25 to 40 in good health and CMV-seropositive.

The chain has TRBV5-1 and TRBJ2-2, with 8 bases lining up with TRBD1. The germline V gene has CDR1 SGHRS and CDR2 YFSETQ. This CDR3 contains 16 residues. J lost 3 bases, V lost 3 bases, and 7 bases had no gene match. CDR3 bases: TGCGCCAGCAGCTGGCAGGGGGCGCTTGACACCGGGGAGCTGTTTTTT. It specifies CASSWQGALDTGELFF.

The chain couples TRBV5-1 to TRBJ1-5, with D possibly being TRBD1 (6 bases). CDR3 length: 16 residues. Germline V gene lookup returns CDR1 SGHRS and CDR2 YFSETQ. The germline V and J ends were trimmed by 0 bases and 7 bases, with 17 bases remaining between them. The CDR3 region has the DNA TGCGCCAGCAGCTTGGATCCGGGACAAGAACACCAGCCCCAGCATTTT. It yields the protein CASSLDPGQEHQPQHF.

The genes are TRBV18 and TRBJ2-2; D is uncertain. This CDR3 is built from 15 residues. Trimming pared 2 bases from V and 0 bases from J, leaving 7 bases between. The germline V gene has CDR1 KGHSH and CDR2 LQKENI. This chain's CDR3 is CASSPIPTNTGELFF. DNA for the CDR3: TGTGCCAGCTCACCAATACCTACGAACACCGGGGAGCTGTTTTTT.

About this clone: One end of the junction is discordant with germline, which a read error may explain. The same CDR3 arises from other DNA sequences in this sample as well. This chain joins TRBV28 and TRBJ2-2; TRBD1 matches 9 bases. Germline V gene data show CDR1 as MDHEN and CDR2 as SYDVKM. The CDR3 spans 16 residues. The CDR3 reads CASSPDRGANTGELFF. In nucleotides, the CDR3 is TGTGCCAGCAGCCCGGACAGGGGCGCGAATACCGGGGAGCTGTTTTTT.

V is TRBV6-6 and J is TRBJ1-2, with 8 bases lining up with TRBD1. The CDR3 sequence is 15 residues long. Germline trimming cut 4 bases from V and 6 bases from J; bases unmatched to any gene: 10. Germline V lookup: CDR1 MNHNY, CDR2 SVGAGI (reference sequence). Written as DNA, the CDR3 is TGTGCCAGCAGTTTCGCCCCAGGGGGCTCGCATGGCTACACCTTC. It is translated as CASSFAPGGSHGYTF.

The chain couples TRBV11-3 to TRBJ2-3; TRBD2 matches at 13 bases. The germline gives CDR1 SGHNT, CDR2 YENEEA. J gave up 4 bases and V 5 bases, and 9 bases lay outside the gene matches. The CDR3 is 17 amino acids. CDR3 coding DNA: TGTGCCAGCAGCCGTTCGACACTAGCGGGAGGGCCAGATACGCAGTATTTT. This gives the protein CASSRSTLAGGPDTQYF.

This clone was observed a single time. The gene calls are TRBV29-1 and TRBJ2-5, with D possibly TRBD1 on 6 matching bases. The DNA end is more similar to TRBJ2-7, so the J call may be wrong. CDR3 length: 12 residues. Germline V gives CDR1 SQVTM, CDR2 ANQGSEA. The CDR3 nucleotides read TGCAGCGTTGAAACAGGGCCTTACGAGCAGTACTTC. As protein: CSVETGPYEQYF.

The genes are TRBV5-4 and TRBJ2-1; 7 nucleotides align to TRBD1. CDR1 and CDR2 (germline): SGHNT, YYREEE (reference sequence). Trimming cost V 0 bases and J 14 bases; bases outside gene matches: 5. The CDR3 contains 12 residues. In DNA, the CDR3 is TGTGCCAGCAGCTTGGCCAACAGGGGAGAGTTCTTC. As protein: CASSLANRGEFF.

As regards this clone: Other DNA sequences in the same sample also yield this CDR3. In nucleotides, the CDR3 is TGTGCCAGCAGCTTAGCGGGTCGTCTAGCGAGGGGTGGCGCGGATACGCAGTATTTT. This codes for CASSLAGRLARGGADTQYF. The chain recombines TRBV7-8 with TRBJ2-3, with a weak D call TRBD2 (6 bases). CDR1 SGHVS and CDR2 FQNEAQ come from the germline V gene. V was pared by 0 bases and J by 6 bases, with 25 bases between. The CDR3 runs 19 residues.